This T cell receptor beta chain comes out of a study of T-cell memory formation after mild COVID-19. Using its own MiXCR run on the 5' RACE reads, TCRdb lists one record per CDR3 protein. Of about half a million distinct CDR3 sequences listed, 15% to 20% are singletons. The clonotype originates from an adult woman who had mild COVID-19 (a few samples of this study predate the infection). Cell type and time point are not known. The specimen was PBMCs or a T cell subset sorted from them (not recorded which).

CDR3 sequence: CASSPTGARQYF. Here the CDR3 DNA reads TGTGCCAGCAGCCCTACAGGGGCCCGCCAGTACTTC. This chain joins TRBV13 and TRBJ2-5; the match to TRBD1 covers 7 bases. The V gene end was trimmed by 5 bases and the J gene end by 10 bases; junction bases not matched to a gene: 7. The CDR3 covers 12 residues. CDR1 is PRHDT and CDR2 is FYEKMQ in the germline V gene (reference sequence). Filled out from reference TRBV13 and TRBJ2-5, the complete variable domain reads AAGVIQSPRHLIKEKRETATLKCYPIPRHDTVYWYQQGPGQDPQFLISFYEKMQSDKGSIPDRFSAQQFSDYHSELNMSSLELGDSALYFCASSPTGARQYFGPGTRLLVL.